This TCR beta chain was recovered during a study of neurological immune-mediated disorders (dated by TCRdb to about 2019). A note on the overall study: Using UMI-based sequencing, the study compared peripheral blood TCR-beta repertoires from patients with HTLV-I-associated myelopathy (HAM/TSP), patients with multiple sclerosis, and healthy controls. Alongside PBMC samples, the set of 80 to 130 TCR-beta libraries contained longitudinal samples, technical triplicates, and paired CD4+ and CD8+ T-cell subsets that had been sorted. Longitudinal HAM/TSP donors and healthy donors each had 3 time-points at intervals of about 3-45 months. The cohort comprised 68 subjects: 15 or so HAM/TSP patients, around 34 multiple sclerosis patients and around 20 healthy controls.

This specimen's time point label, interpreted: longitudinal time-point 1 (baseline). For the unsorted PBMC libraries, 2 million PBMCs were stored in RNAlater at -80 degrees C until RNA extraction and were used to generate the libraries. Peripheral blood was subjected to Ficoll-Hypaque density gradient centrifugation to isolate PBMCs, which were then cryopreserved in liquid nitrogen. This clonotype was counted a few times. Its antigen has not been determined. The record has no base qualities; no much larger clone is one base away. On the study overall, not on this receptor specifically: TCR clonal expansion was highest in HAM/TSP patients and lowest in MS patients, with MS patients falling below even healthy controls. Expanded clones from different subjects shared no identical CDR3 amino acid sequences, which suggests that TCR-beta repertoires were private in all groups.

cDNA synthesis used template-switch 5'RACE with a primer carrying a 10-nucleotide random unique molecular identifier tagging each TCR transcript. Each sequencing run produced over 160 million TCR-beta sequences covering 15-18 subjects. Total RNA was extracted with the RNeasy kit. Using the KAPA Real-time Library Amplification kit, TCR-beta VDJ regions were amplified with primers for the TCR constant region and the 5'RACE anchor. A first PCR added sample indexes and Illumina adaptors, after which a second PCR increased the library yield. After Ampure bead purification, the roughly 650 bp TCR product was size-selected on a 2% E-gel SizeSelection system. Library quality was checked on a Bioanalyzer, concentration was measured with Qubit, and libraries were quantified with the Kapa Library Quantification kit before pooling. An Illumina HiSeq 2500 sequenced the libraries paired-end 2 x 150 bp. To increase sequence diversity, about 25-31% phiX was spiked into each library pool. The original methods were these. The quality-filtered reads were processed with the UMI-based MiGEC pipeline, whose error correction step removed more than 80% of the raw TCR sequences. IMGT germline references were used for alignment of VDJ genes, and clonotypes were defined by a unique CDR3 amino acid sequence together with V-J genes. Clonal expansion, Shannon diversity, and CDR3 relatedness (CalcPairwiseDistances, ClusterSamples) were evaluated with VDJtools, and phylogenetic trees were built with CLCbio workbench. Expanded clones were defined as having at least 8 unique UMIs, based on coefficient-of-variation modelling across technical triplicates. TCRdb reprocessed the public reads (quality trimming at Q25 with fastp, clone calling with MiXCR) and kept in-frame beta chains. Under each unique CDR3 protein, matching rows form one entry showing the most common genes and DNA. TCRdb's processing, not the authors', yielded these V and J calls. The sample yields some 60,000 distinct CDR3 sequences; around 11% were counted once. The biggest ten clones account for 6% to 8.5% of the sample.

From cysteine to phenylalanine, the CDR3 is 15 amino acids long. Left in the record is the CDR3 DNA by itself, 45 bases read in frame from the first base. CDR1 and CDR2 are read off the germline V gene (reference sequence) as SEHNR and FQNEAQ. V was cut back by 1 base and J by 6 bases, leaving a gap of 15 bases between them. Specimen: PBMCs. The chain couples TRBV7-9 to TRBJ1-1, with a weak D call of TRBD1 (5 bases match). The clonotype comes from a male donor with HTLV-1-associated myelopathy (HAM/TSP). The CDR3 sequence is CASSLVPGIGSEAFF. The nucleotide sequence is given as TGTGCCAGCAGCTTAGTTCCAGGGATAGGTTCTGAAGCTTTCTTT. The CDR3 plus the reference TRBV7-9 and TRBJ1-1 genes for the other parts give the full variable domain: DTGVSQNPRHKITKRGQNVTFRCDPISEHNRLYWYRQTLGQGPEFLTYFQNEAQLEKSRLLSDRFSAERPKGSFSTLEIQRTEQGDSAMYLCASSLVPGIGSEAFFGQGTRLTVV.